The present T cell receptor (beta chain) was sequenced within a study of radiation and T cells in renal cell carcinoma. CDR1 is SGHDT, CDR2 YYEEEE, per germline. This CDR3 is built from 16 residues. Trimming stripped 0 bases from V and 5 bases from J, with 17 bases between. Broader study findings: Top tumor clonotypes rose in blood 2 weeks post-radiation, then contracted.

Time point specified: baseline pretreatment blood. The treatment denotes: 15 Gy SBRT to primary tumor, nephrectomy 4 weeks later. The assay was immunoSEQ multiplex PCR, and TCRdb's table has in-frame clones only and misses some. The data show 70,000 to 95,000 clones, 82% seen once. Comments on this clone: The antigen is not known.

V is TRBV5-6 and J is TRBJ1-2, with D possibly matching TRBD1 (5 bases). Sequencing was performed on blood, taken from a patient whose treatment included radiotherapy and nephrectomy. This TCR came from a man aged 60-69 years with renal cell carcinoma. The CDR3, as DNA: TGTGCCAGCAGCTTGGAGGGGACCCCGGAACCTTATGGCTACACCTTC. This sequence encodes CASSLEGTPEPYGYTF.